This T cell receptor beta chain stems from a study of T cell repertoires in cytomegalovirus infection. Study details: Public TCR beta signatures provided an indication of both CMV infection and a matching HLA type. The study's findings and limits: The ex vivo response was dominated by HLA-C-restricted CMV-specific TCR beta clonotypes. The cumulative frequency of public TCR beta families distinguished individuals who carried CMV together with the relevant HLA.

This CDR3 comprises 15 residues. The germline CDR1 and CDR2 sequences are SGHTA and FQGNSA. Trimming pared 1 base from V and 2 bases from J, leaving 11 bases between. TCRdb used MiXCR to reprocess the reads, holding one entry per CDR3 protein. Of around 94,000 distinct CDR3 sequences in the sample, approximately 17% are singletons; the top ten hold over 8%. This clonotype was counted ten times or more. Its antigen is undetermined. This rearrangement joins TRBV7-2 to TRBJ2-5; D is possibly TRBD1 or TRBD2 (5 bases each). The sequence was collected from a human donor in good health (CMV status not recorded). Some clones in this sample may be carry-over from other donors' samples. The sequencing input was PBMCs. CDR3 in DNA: TGTGCCAGCAGCTTAGGGGGGAATTTACAAGAGACCCAGTACTTC. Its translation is CASSLGGNLQETQYF. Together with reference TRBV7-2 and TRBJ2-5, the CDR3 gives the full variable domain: GAGVSQSPSNKVTEKGKDVELRCDPISGHTALYWYRQSLGQGLEFLIYFQGNSAPDKSGLPSDRFSAERTGGSVSTLTIQRTQQEDSAVYLCASSLGGNLQETQYFGPGTRLLVL.